One sample yielded the 31 T cell receptor beta chains listed below, sequenced in a study of blood T cells in healthy people across ages. A second roughly 6 to 12 cycle PCR used barcoded and J-beta primers. Using its own MiXCR run on the 5' RACE reads, TCRdb lists one record per CDR3 protein. The sample has around 870,000 distinct CDR3 sequences, more than 25% seen once. The material sequenced was blood. These receptor sequences come from a woman older than 75 in good health.

The chain has TRBV21-1 and TRBJ2-2; the listed D gene, TRBD1, was not tested against the DNA. TRBV21-1 is designated a pseudogene. CDR3 length equals 21 residues. CDR3 amino acids: CASSNHKLGTDRQKNTGELFF. CDR3 bases: TGTGCCAGCAGCAATCACAAGCTCGGGACAGATCGGCAAAAGAACACCGGGGAGCTGTTTTTT.

This clonotype turned up a few times. V and J are TRBV6-1 and TRBJ1-5, with unresolved D. With 3 bases removed from V and 4 bases from J, the gap between germline ends came to 7 bases. Germline V gene data show CDR1 as MNHNS and CDR2 as SASEGT. The CDR3 sequence is 13 residues long. The CDR3 spells CASSDAGNQPQHF. CDR3 DNA sequence: TGTGCCAGCAGTGACGCAGGTAATCAGCCCCAGCATTTT.

Worth noting for this clonotype: A much larger clone is a single base away; this may be a read error. The chain recombines TRBV15 with TRBJ2-1, with 8 bases identical to TRBD2. TRBJ2-7 explains the end of the DNA better; the J call may be wrong. CDR1 and CDR2 from the germline V gene are LNHNV and YYDKDF (reference sequence). CDR3 length: 16 residues. This CDR3 reads CATSIERGPTYNEQYF. Here the CDR3 DNA reads TGTGCCACCAGCATTGAGCGGGGGCCTACCTACAATGAGCAGTACTTC.

Worth noting for this clonotype: A much larger clone lies one base from this, so it may be a read error. The gene calls are TRBV10-2 and TRBJ2-4; 11 bases match TRBD1. Judging by the DNA end, TRBJ2-7 fits better; the J call may be wrong. The CDR3 totals 14 residues. CDR1 is WSHSY, CDR2 SAAADI, per germline. Here the CDR3 reads CASKGQGVCYEQYF. The DNA of the CDR3 is TGCGCCAGCAAGGGACAGGGGGTTTGTTACGAGCAGTACTTC.

This clonotype appeared many times. The J gene is TRBJ2-3, the V gene TRBV7-8; 7 nucleotides line up with TRBD2. Germline-derived CDR1 and CDR2 are SGHVS and FQNEAQ. The J segment lost 4 bases and the V segment lost 0 bases, leaving 4 bases of the junction unmatched. The CDR3 has 15 residues. CDR3 amino acids: CASSLAGLAADTQYF. CDR3 in DNA: TGTGCCAGCAGCTTAGCGGGGCTAGCGGCAGATACGCAGTATTTT.

A note on this clonotype: A read error may produce the germline difference seen at one junction end. The chain recombines TRBV2 with TRBJ2-1; 12 bases line up with TRBD2. The CDR3 has 15 residues. Germline values: CDR1 SNHLY, CDR2 FYNNEI. The CDR3 loop is CAGSPRLAGANEQFF. CDR3 DNA: TGTGCCGGCAGTCCCCGACTAGCGGGGGCAAATGAGCAGTTCTTC.

The chain joins TRBV12-3 or TRBV12-4 to TRBJ2-1; D not resolved. The ends were cut back, 6 bases at V and 0 bases at J, with 9 bases in the middle. The CDR3 loop spans 14 amino acids. CDR3 sequence reads: CASRSMSSYNEQFF. The DNA of the CDR3 is TGTGCCAGCAGGAGTATGAGCTCCTACAATGAGCAGTTCTTC.

This clonotype has more than one count but fewer than ten. The rearrangement links TRBV3-1 to TRBJ2-5; 7 bases line up with TRBD1. The CDR3 is made up of 15 amino acids. J lost 2 bases, V lost 0 bases, and 3 bases had no gene match. The germline V gene encodes CDR1 LGHDT and CDR2 YNNKEL (reference sequence). The CDR3 loop is CASSQERDRQETQYF. CDR3 bases: TGTGCCAGCAGCCAAGAGAGGGACAGACAAGAGACCCAGTACTTC.

This sequence joins TRBV18 and TRBJ2-4; D is possibly TRBD1 (5 bases). Germline V gives CDR1 KGHSH, CDR2 LQKENI. CDR3 length: 16 amino acids. V was shortened by 3 bases and J by 0 bases, with 12 bases between the two germline ends. The CDR3 here is CASSPGPSLAKNIQYF. CDR3 in DNA: TGTGCCAGCTCACCGGGGCCCTCCTTAGCCAAAAACATTCAGTACTTC.

The rearrangement joins TRBV5-6 to TRBJ2-3, with 11 positions matching TRBD2. CDR3 length equals 16 residues. Germline V gene sequence: CDR1 SGHDT, CDR2 YYEEEE. The ends lost 2 bases at V and 5 bases at J; junction bases unmatched: 7. CDR3 nucleotide sequence: TGTGCCAGCAGCTTCCCTCGACTAGCGGGGAGAGATACGCAGTATTTT. This sequence encodes CASSFPRLAGRDTQYF.

The J gene is TRBJ2-3, the V gene TRBV6-2 or TRBV6-3; 7 bases line up with TRBD2. V lost 5 bases to trimming and J lost 14 bases; unmatched junction nucleotides: 16. CDR3 length: 14 amino acids. The germline V gene has CDR1 MNHEY and CDR2 SVGEGT. The CDR3 here is CASSRPRGAGKGYF. The DNA of the CDR3 is TGTGCCAGCAGTCGCCCCCGGGGAGCGGGGAAGGGGTATTTT.

This clonotype was observed at least ten times. This chain links TRBV20-1 with TRBJ2-7; 7 nucleotides align to TRBD1. Trimming removed 2 bases from V and 0 bases from J; junction bases left unmatched: 7. Germline V gene lookup returns CDR1 DFQATT and CDR2 SNEGSKA (reference sequence). This CDR3 has 15 amino acids. The CDR3 reads CSARRGPSHSYEQYF. The CDR3, as DNA: TGCAGTGCTAGAAGGGGGCCCTCCCACTCCTACGAGCAGTACTTC.

The chain couples TRBV7-9 to TRBJ1-6; 8 bases match TRBD1. This CDR3 spans 16 amino acids. CDR1 and CDR2 (germline): SEHNR, FQNEAQ (reference sequence). V lost 2 bases, J lost 5 bases, and 5 bases stayed unmatched. The CDR3 DNA follows: TGTGCCAGCAGCTTACGGGCAGGGGGCAATAATTCACCCCTCCACTTT. This sequence encodes CASSLRAGGNNSPLHF.

As concerns this clonotype: This could be a read error, since a much larger clone is one nucleotide away. The chain recombines TRBV30 with TRBJ1-2; D is ambiguous. This CDR3 has 13 residues. Germline assignment: CDR1 GTSNPN and CDR2 SVGIG (reference sequence). CDR3 nucleotides: TGTGTCTGGAGTGTCAAAGGGCCGGGTGGCTACACCTTC. Translation: CVWSVKGPGGYTF.

The gene calls are TRBV12-3 or TRBV12-4 and TRBJ2-7; the D is unclear. CDR3 size: 13 residues. The ends were cut back, 3 bases at V and 7 bases at J, with 13 bases in the middle. CDR3 nucleotide sequence: TGTGCCAGCAGTTTCGCACGAGTCAATGAGCAGTACTTC. Translated: CASSFARVNEQYF.

About this clonotype itself: A read error may be the cause here, since a much bigger clone is one base away. V and J are TRBV25-1 and TRBJ2-7, with 7 bases that match TRBD2. The V gene's germline CDR1 is MGHDK and CDR2 SYGVNS. The CDR3 extends over 14 amino acids. V gave up 6 bases and J gave up 3 bases; unmatched junction bases: 8. In DNA form, the CDR3 reads TGTGCCAGCAGGGAAGCGGGGTCTATCTACGAGCAGTACTTC. Encoded protein: CASREAGSIYEQYF.

The chain has TRBV30 and TRBJ1-5, with no clear D. This CDR3 spans 16 amino acids. Germline values: CDR1 GTSNPN, CDR2 SVGIG (reference sequence). Trimming removed 3 bases at V and 0 bases at J, with 15 bases between. CDR3 amino acids: CAWSERALYSNQPQHF. The CDR3, as DNA: TGTGCCTGGAGCGAAAGGGCACTGTATAGCAATCAGCCCCAGCATTTT.

This clonotype appeared many times. The chain employs TRBV7-2 and TRBJ2-5, with D tentatively TRBD2 (7 bases). There are 13 residues in the CDR3. Per germline, CDR1 SGHTA and CDR2 FQGNSA. V dropped 7 bases and J dropped 5 bases, with 14 bases sitting between them. The CDR3 DNA follows: TGTGCCAGCAACCGGGGGGCCGGGGAGACCCAGTACTTC. Translated: CASNRGAGETQYF.

This clonotype was counted many times. This chain links TRBV7-9 with TRBJ2-1, with 7 bases identical to TRBD1. The trim removed 6 bases at V and 8 bases at J, leaving 10 bases unmatched. This CDR3 comprises 14 residues. CDR1 is SEHNR and CDR2 is FQNEAQ in the germline V gene (reference sequence). The DNA of the CDR3 is TGTGCCAGCAGTGGGGCAGGGGGTGTGTATGAGCAGTTCTTC. Translation: CASSGAGGVYEQFF. Full variable domain (outside the CDR3, taken from reference TRBV7-9 and TRBJ2-1): DTGVSQNPRHKITKRGQNVTFRCDPISEHNRLYWYRQTLGQGPEFLTYFQNEAQLEKSRLLSDRFSAERPKGSFSTLEIQRTEQGDSAMYLCASSGAGGVYEQFFGPGTRLTVL.

In DNA, the CDR3 is TGCAGTGCTCCAGGCGGCACTAACTATGGCTACACCTTC. This sequence encodes CSAPGGTNYGYTF. V usage is TRBV20-1 and J usage is TRBJ1-2; D remains unclear. Germline loops: CDR1 DFQATT, CDR2 SNEGSKA (reference sequence). The CDR3 contains 13 residues. V was trimmed by 5 bases and J by 0 bases, leaving 10 bases between them.

This clonotype was seen only a few times. This may stem from a read error, because a much larger clone lies one nucleotide away. This chain connects TRBV6-2 or TRBV6-3 to TRBJ2-1; D may be TRBD1 (6 bases). Trimming stripped 4 bases from V and 0 bases from J, with 16 bases between. This CDR3 has 17 amino acids. Per the germline V gene, CDR1 is MNHEY and CDR2 is SVGEGT. CDR3 protein: CASSCSRGLDSYNEQFF. The DNA of the CDR3 is TGTGCCAGCAGTTGCTCGAGGGGGTTAGACTCCTACAATGAGCAGTTCTTC.

Many counts were recorded for this clonotype. Here the CDR3 DNA reads TGTGCCAGCAGTCCCTGGGAGGGCACAGATACGCAGTATTTT. It codes for CASSPWEGTDTQYF. V usage is TRBV12-3 or TRBV12-4 and J usage is TRBJ2-3; TRBD2 might be the D (6 bases). Trimming removed 5 bases from V and 1 base from J, with 10 bases in between. This CDR3 comprises 14 residues.

This clonotype was counted many times. V and J are TRBV9 and TRBJ2-3; 10 nucleotides line up with TRBD2. V shed 2 bases and J 5 bases; nucleotides not matched to a gene: 5. The germline V gene has CDR1 SGDLS and CDR2 YYNGEE. The CDR3 length is 15 residues. The CDR3 nucleotides read TGTGCCAGCAGCGTCTCCGGGACTAGCGAAGATACGCAGTATTTT. It translates to CASSVSGTSEDTQYF. Full variable domain (outside the CDR3, taken from reference TRBV9 and TRBJ2-3): DSGVTQTPKHLITATGQRVTLRCSPRSGDLSVYWYQQSLDQGLQFLIQYYNGEERAKGNILERFSAQQFPDLHSELNLSSLELGDSALYFCASSVSGTSEDTQYFGPGTRLTVL.

This clonotype was seen many times. The J gene is TRBJ1-2, the V gene TRBV6-2 or TRBV6-3; TRBD1 aligns across 8 bases. The CDR3 is made up of 12 amino acids. Germline loops: CDR1 MNHEY, CDR2 SVGEGT. Trimming removed 6 bases from V and 8 bases from J; junction bases left unmatched: 5. CDR3 in amino acids: CASSPDREGYTF. The CDR3 region has the DNA TGTGCCAGCAGCCCGGACAGGGAAGGCTACACCTTC.

In this sample, this clonotype turned up many times. The chain has TRBV5-1 and TRBJ1-2; perhaps TRBD1 as D (6 bases). Per germline, CDR1 SGHRS and CDR2 YFSETQ. The germline V and J ends were trimmed by 4 bases and 1 base, with 17 bases remaining between them. The CDR3 loop spans 16 amino acids. For the CDR3, the DNA is TGCGCCAGCAGCCCGGGACACTCTAGCCTTAACTATGGCTACACCTTC. Translation gives CASSPGHSSLNYGYTF. Drawing the rest from reference TRBV5-1 and TRBJ1-2, the complete variable domain is KAGVTQTPRYLIKTRGQQVTLSCSPISGHRSVSWYQQTPGQGLQFLFEYFSETQRNKGNFPGRFSGRQFSNSRSEMNVSTLELGDSALYLCASSPGHSSLNYGYTFGSGTRLTVV.

This clonotype was recorded many times. The chain carries TRBV28 and TRBJ2-5; possible D gene TRBD1, 6 bases. This CDR3 comprises 15 residues. Trimming took 4 bases from V and 3 from J, leaving 15 bases between them. Germline V lookup: CDR1 MDHEN, CDR2 SYDVKM. DNA for the CDR3: TGTGCCAGCAGTTACTTTGGGGCAGGGGAAGAGACCCAGTACTTC. The encoded protein is CASSYFGAGEETQYF. The full variable domain, completed using reference TRBV28 and TRBJ2-5, is DVKVTQSSRYLVKRTGEKVFLECVQDMDHENMFWYRQDPGLGLRLIYFSYDVKMKEKGDIPEGYSVSREKKERFSLILESASTNQTSMYLCASSYFGAGEETQYFGPGTRLLVL.

The sample holds many counts of this clonotype. The rearrangement joins TRBV4-3 to TRBJ2-1; the D gene is possibly TRBD2 (6 bases). CDR3 length: 17 amino acids. CDR1 is LGHNA, CDR2 YSLEER, per germline. Trimming pared 3 bases from V and 1 base from J, leaving 16 bases between. The CDR3: CASSQAEGGTSYNEQFF. The CDR3 DNA is TGCGCCAGCAGCCAGGCAGAAGGCGGGACTTCCTACAATGAGCAGTTCTTC.

This chain links TRBV5-1 with TRBJ2-2, with TRBD1 as a possible D gene (6 bases). The germline V and J ends were trimmed by 3 bases and 3 bases, with 15 bases remaining between them. The CDR3 runs to 16 residues. Germline-derived CDR1 and CDR2 are SGHRS and YFSETQ. Here the CDR3 DNA reads TGCGCCAGCAGCTACCGGGACACATGGGACACCGGGGAGCTGTTTTTT. This codes for CASSYRDTWDTGELFF.

This clonotype has more than one count but fewer than ten. Just one base apart from a much larger clone, this may be a read error. J is TRBJ2-7 and V is TRBV20-1; TRBD2 agrees at 7 bases. Per the germline V gene, CDR1 is DFQATT and CDR2 is SNEGSKA (reference sequence). There are 14 residues in the CDR3. Trimming cost V 6 bases and J 6 bases; bases outside gene matches: 14. The CDR3, as DNA: TGCAGTGCCTTGGGACTAACGGGGCTCTCCGAGCAGTACTTC. Amino acid sequence: CSALGLTGLSEQYF.

Concerning this clonotype itself: One end of the junction fails to match germline, which may point to a read error. The chain uses TRBV18 and TRBJ2-7; TRBD1 matches at 9 bases. The germline CDR1 and CDR2 sequences are KGHSH and LQKENI. The CDR3 contains 13 residues. The CDR3 DNA sequence: TGTGCCGGCTCACCACGGGGACAGGGTGAGCAGTACTTC. Amino acids: CAGSPRGQGEQYF.

This clonotype was found many times. The chain carries TRBV7-9 and TRBJ2-3; 10 bases match TRBD2. The CDR3 is made up of 17 amino acids. Germline V lookup: CDR1 SEHNR, CDR2 FQNEAQ (reference sequence). The J segment lost 2 bases and the V segment lost 0 bases, leaving 5 bases of the junction unmatched. As DNA, the CDR3 is TGTGCCAGCAGCTTAGCAGGGGGACTAGCGTACACAGATACGCAGTATTTT. It encodes CASSLAGGLAYTDTQYF.